This TCR beta chain was captured by sequencing in a study of cytotoxic CD8 clonotypes in ibrutinib-treated CLL (dated by TCRdb to about 2021). Notes on the research overall: The cohort was composed of about 10 relapsed/refractory and fewer than 16 treatment-naive patients; IGHV unmutated status was identified in about 17 patients. Responses were partial in about 25 patients and complete in 2; after median 68 months follow-up, about 14 stayed in remission and around 12 progressed. Samples at response were collected after a median of roughly twelve months of treatment, with a range of about 6 to 40 months. On average, each sample had hundreds of thousands of productive templates and 94,082 productive rearrangements. Longitudinal samples were obtainable from about 30% of the roughly 90 participants in the trial. Cryopreserved peripheral blood mononuclear cells were obtained before treatment, at response, and at either sustained remission or disease progression. All remission and progressive disease samples were collected while patients were still receiving ibrutinib. On the study overall, not on this receptor specifically: Public clonotypes were found to be uncommon and were observed to contract or remain stable during treatment; the increase in clonality was shown to reflect expansion of private clonotypes at ibrutinib response. Baseline clonality was found to be higher than that of age-matched healthy donors and was strongly correlated with circulating CD8+ T-cell counts. Sustained-remission and progressing patients did not have matched sampling times, and lymph node repertoires were not examined. Clonality rose at ibrutinib response, remained stable during sustained remission, and dropped back toward baseline at progression.

On a MiSeq, deep resolution sequencing aimed for a depth between 1 in 1 million and 1 in 200,000 T cells, with each clonotype covered about 9.9x on average. The immunoSEQ hsTCRB Kit was used to generate TCR beta libraries. The paper's processing steps were these. Data were analyzed with ImmunoSEQ Data Assistant and ImmunoSEQ Analyzer, with V, D and J genes assigned per IMGT definitions. Clonality, which ranges from 0 to 1, was calculated as one minus the normalized Shannon entropy of productive rearrangement frequencies. Only overrepresented clonotypes making up at least 0.05% of the repertoire of each patient were included in the public clonotype analysis. About twelve age-matched healthy donor repertoires from immuneACCESS were used as controls for clonality. TCRdb's version of the immuneACCESS table is confined to in-frame rearrangements and falls short of the full clone set. An unresolved V gene accounts for under half of the shortfall where checked; the remainder is of unknown origin. Clonal size and the V and J genes are those of that table, whereas D and trimming came from the DNA. Present in this sample are about 160,000 clones, roughly four fifths of which were seen just once. The ten largest clones capture roughly 2% of the sample.

A remark on this clone: This clone's antigen is unknown. Base qualities are not recorded, but no much larger clone differs from it by a single base.

What this sample's time point label stands for: 12 months on ibrutinib. For TCR beta library preparation, approximately 2.2 micrograms of genomic DNA were isolated from cryopreserved PBMCs. Longitudinal blood samples from CLL patients on ibrutinib monotherapy were analyzed using high-throughput TCR beta sequencing. The patients were enrolled in a single-center, open-label phase 2 trial of ibrutinib monotherapy. Sequenced here: PBMCs, sampled after 12 months of ibrutinib treatment. This sequence was found in a human donor with chronic lymphocytic leukemia.

The DNA sequence is given as TGTGCCAGTAGTAACCTTCCAGGGGGTTACAATGAGCAGTTCTTC. This yields the protein CASSNLPGGYNEQFF. The rearrangement combines TRBV19 with TRBJ2-1; TRBD1 fits 7 bases in the junction. Based on the germline V gene (reference sequence), the CDR1 and CDR2 sequences are LNHDA and SQIVND. V has 4 bases trimmed and J has 4 bases trimmed; junction bases matching no gene number 7. Counted from cysteine to phenylalanine, this CDR3 has 15 amino acids. CDR3 DNA only is kept here, 45 bases in frame from base 1.